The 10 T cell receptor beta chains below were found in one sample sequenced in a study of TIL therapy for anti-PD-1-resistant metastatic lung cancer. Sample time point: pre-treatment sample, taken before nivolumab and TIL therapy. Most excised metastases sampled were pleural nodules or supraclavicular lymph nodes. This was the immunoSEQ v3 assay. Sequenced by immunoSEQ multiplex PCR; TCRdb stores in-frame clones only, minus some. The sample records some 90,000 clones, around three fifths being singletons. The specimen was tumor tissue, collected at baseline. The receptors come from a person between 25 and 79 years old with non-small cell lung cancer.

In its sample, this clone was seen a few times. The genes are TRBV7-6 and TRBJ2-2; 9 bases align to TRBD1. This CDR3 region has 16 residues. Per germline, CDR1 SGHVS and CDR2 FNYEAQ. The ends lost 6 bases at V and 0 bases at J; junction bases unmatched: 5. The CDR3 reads CASRQQGASNTGELFF. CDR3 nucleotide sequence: TGTGCCAGCAGACAACAGGGGGCTTCGAACACCGGGGAGCTGTTTTTT.

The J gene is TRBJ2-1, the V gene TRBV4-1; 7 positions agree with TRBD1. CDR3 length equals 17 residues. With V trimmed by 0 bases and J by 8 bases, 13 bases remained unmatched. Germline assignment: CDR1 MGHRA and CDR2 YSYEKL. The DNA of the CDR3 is TGCGCCAGCAGCCAAGAAGGAGACAGGGTGATTAGGTATGAGCAGTTCTTC. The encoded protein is CASSQEGDRVIRYEQFF.

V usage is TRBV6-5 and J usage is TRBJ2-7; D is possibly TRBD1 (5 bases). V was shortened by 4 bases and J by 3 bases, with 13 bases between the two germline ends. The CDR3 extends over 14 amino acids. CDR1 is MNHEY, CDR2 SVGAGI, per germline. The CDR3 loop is CASSSTVPVYEQYF. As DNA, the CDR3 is TGTGCCAGCAGTTCGACAGTACCAGTCTACGAGCAGTACTTC.

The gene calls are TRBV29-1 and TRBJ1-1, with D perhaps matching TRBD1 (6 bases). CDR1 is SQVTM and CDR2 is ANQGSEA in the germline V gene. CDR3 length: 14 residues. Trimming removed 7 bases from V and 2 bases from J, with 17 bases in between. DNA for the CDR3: TGCAGCGCCCGGAGGAACAGGGATAACACTGAAGCTTTCTTT. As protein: CSARRNRDNTEAFF. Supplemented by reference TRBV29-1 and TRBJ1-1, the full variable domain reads SAVISQKPSRDICQRGTSLTIQCQVDSQVTMMFWYRQQPGQSLTLIATANQGSEATYESGFVIDKFPISRPNLTFSTLTVSNMSPEDSSIYLCSARRNRDNTEAFFGQGTRLTVV.

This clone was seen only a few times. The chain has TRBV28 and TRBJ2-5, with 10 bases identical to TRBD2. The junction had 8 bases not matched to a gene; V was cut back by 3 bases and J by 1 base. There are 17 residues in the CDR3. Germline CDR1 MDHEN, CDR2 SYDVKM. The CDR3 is CASSFSLAGGGQETQYF. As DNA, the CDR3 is TGTGCCAGCAGTTTTTCGTTAGCGGGGGGAGGCCAAGAGACCCAGTACTTC.

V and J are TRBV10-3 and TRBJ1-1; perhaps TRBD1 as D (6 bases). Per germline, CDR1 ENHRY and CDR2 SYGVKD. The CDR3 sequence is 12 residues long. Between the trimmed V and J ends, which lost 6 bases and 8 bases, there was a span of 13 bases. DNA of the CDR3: TGTGCCATCAGCGCGACCCAGGGGGAAGCTTTCTTT. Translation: CAISATQGEAFF.

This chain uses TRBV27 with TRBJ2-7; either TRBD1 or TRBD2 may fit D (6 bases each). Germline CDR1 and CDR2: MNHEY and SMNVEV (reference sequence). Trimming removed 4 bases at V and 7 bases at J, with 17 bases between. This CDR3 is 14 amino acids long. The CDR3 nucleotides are TGTGCCAGCAGTTCGGGTGGGGGGCGCGGTGAGCAGTACTTC. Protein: CASSSGGGRGEQYF.

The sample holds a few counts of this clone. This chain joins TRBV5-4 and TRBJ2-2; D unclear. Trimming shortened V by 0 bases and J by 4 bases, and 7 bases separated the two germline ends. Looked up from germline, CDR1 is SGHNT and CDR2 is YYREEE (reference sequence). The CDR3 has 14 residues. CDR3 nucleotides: TGTGCCAGCAGCTTGGAGGGTGGCACCGGGGAGCTGTTTTTT. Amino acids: CASSLEGGTGELFF.

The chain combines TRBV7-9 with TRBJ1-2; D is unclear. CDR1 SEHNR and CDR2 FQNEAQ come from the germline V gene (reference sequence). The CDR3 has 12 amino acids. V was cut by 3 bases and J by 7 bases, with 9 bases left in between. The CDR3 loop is CASSLETRGYTF. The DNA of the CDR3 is TGTGCCAGCAGCTTGGAAACTCGTGGCTACACCTTC.

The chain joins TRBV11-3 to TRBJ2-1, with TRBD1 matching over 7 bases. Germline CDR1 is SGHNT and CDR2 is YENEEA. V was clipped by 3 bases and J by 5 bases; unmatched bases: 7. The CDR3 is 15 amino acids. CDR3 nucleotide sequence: TGTGCCAGCAGCTTGACAACAGGGGTCAACAATGAGCAGTTCTTC. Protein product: CASSLTTGVNNEQFF.